This TCR beta chain was sequenced in a study of cytotoxic CD8 clonotypes in ibrutinib-treated CLL. Study-wide findings and caveats: Treatment saw public clonotypes, which were uncommon, either contract or stay stable.

Genomic DNA (approximately 2.1 micrograms) was obtained from cryopreserved PBMCs for construction of TCR beta libraries. V dropped 4 bases and J dropped 2 bases, with 11 bases sitting between them. Germline V gene sequence: CDR1 MNHNY, CDR2 SVGAGI (reference sequence). CDR3 length: 14 amino acids. With regard to this clone: Its antigen is not identified.

Sequenced by immunoSEQ multiplex PCR; TCRdb stores in-frame clones only, minus some. The sample consists of some 130,000 clones, 70% to 90% of them appearing once. The specimen was PBMCs, collected after 24 months of ibrutinib treatment. The receptor's source is a human donor with chronic lymphocytic leukemia. The chain uses TRBV6-6 and TRBJ1-1; D possibly corresponds to TRBD1 (6 bases). CDR3 in DNA: TGTGCCAGCAGTTGGACAGACAGAAACACTGAAGCTTTCTTT. Its protein product is CASSWTDRNTEAFF.